The clone carrying this TCR beta chain has more than one count but fewer than ten. Exclusions: uncontrolled infection, other autoimmune disease, pregnancy, lactation. RNA transcripts gave rise to amplified TCR beta CDR3 regions. The TCR CDR3 first-round RT-PCR relied on the HTBI primer set. TCRdb analysed the multiplex PCR reads with MiXCR anew, one entry per CDR3 protein. The profile shows hundreds of thousands of distinct CDR3 sequences, roughly 32% of them singletons. The CDR3 loop spans 16 amino acids. Germline trimming cut 8 bases from V and 5 bases from J; bases unmatched to any gene: 14. CDR1 is LNHDA and CDR2 is SQIVND in the germline V gene (reference sequence). This entry belongs to a study of T cells in Graves' hyperthyroidism and ophthalmopathy. Study-wide context: The initial diagnosis was the point when peripheral blood was collected, ahead of any treatment.

The specimen was blood. The chain uses TRBV19 and TRBJ2-2; 7 nucleotides match TRBD2. The clonotype originates from a woman aged 40 to 55 with Graves' hyperthyroidism. The CDR3 spells CASSQAGRVRTGELFF. Here the CDR3 DNA reads TGTGCCAGTTCACAGGCAGGGAGGGTGCGGACCGGGGAGCTGTTTTTT.